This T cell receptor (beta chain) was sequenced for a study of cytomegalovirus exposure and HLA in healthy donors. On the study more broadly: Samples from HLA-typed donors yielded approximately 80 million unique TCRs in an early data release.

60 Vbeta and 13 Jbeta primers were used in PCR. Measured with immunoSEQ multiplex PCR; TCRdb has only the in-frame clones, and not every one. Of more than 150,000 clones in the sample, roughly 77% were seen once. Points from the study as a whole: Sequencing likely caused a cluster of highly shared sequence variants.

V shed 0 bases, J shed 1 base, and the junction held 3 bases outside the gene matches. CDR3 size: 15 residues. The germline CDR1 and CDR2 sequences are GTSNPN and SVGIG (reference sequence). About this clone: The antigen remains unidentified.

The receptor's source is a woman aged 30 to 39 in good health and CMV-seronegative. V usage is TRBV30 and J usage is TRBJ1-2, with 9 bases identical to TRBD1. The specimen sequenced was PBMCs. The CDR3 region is CAWSVDRGDNYGYTF. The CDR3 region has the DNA TGTGCCTGGAGTGTAGACAGGGGGGATAACTATGGCTACACCTTC.